This T cell receptor (beta chain) was profiled in a study of blood T cell repertoires in COVID-19. V lost 4 bases, J lost 5 bases, and 13 bases lay in between. The CDR3 runs to 15 residues. Germline CDR1 and CDR2: SGHRS and YFSETQ. Recovered status in Cohort 3 required two negative PCRs, clearance, or symptom resolution. Only in-frame clones appear in the TCRdb table, and some are missing; sequencing was by immunoSEQ multiplex PCR. Altogether over 400,000 clones are present, 80% to 90% being singletons, with the ten largest covering approximately 8.3%. Material for sequencing was PBMCs or T cells enriched from blood (not recorded which). This TCR was sampled from a woman in her sixties or seventies who had recovered from COVID-19. This chain links TRBV5-1 with TRBJ1-6, with D possibly matching TRBD1 (5 bases). The DNA for the CDR3 is TGCGCCAGCAGCCGCGGGACGGAGGATAATTCACCCCTCCACTTT. Translation: CASSRGTEDNSPLHF.